One sample yielded the 27 T cell receptor beta chains listed below, sequenced in a study of cytomegalovirus exposure and HLA in healthy donors. Primers: 60 Vbeta forward and 13 Jbeta reverse. Clones were sequenced by immunoSEQ multiplex PCR, and TCRdb holds only the in-frame ones, with some missing. Here the sample spans tens of thousands of clones, 70% to 85% being singletons. The sequenced sample was PBMCs. The receptors were gathered from a man aged 50-60 years in good health and CMV-seronegative.

V gene TRBV5-1 combines with J gene TRBJ2-5, with 12 positions matching TRBD2. From germline, CDR1 is SGHRS and CDR2 YFSETQ. J was trimmed by 5 bases and V by 0 bases; bases with no gene match: 5. The CDR3 totals 16 residues. CDR3 in amino acids: CASSLGTSGVGETQYF. The CDR3 nucleotides read TGCGCCAGCAGCTTGGGGACTAGCGGGGTCGGGGAGACCCAGTACTTC.

The V call is TRBV11-3, the J call TRBJ2-1, with 12 bases aligning to TRBD2. Germline values: CDR1 SGHNT, CDR2 YENEEA. Trimming at V came to 1 base and at J to 7 bases, leaving 5 bases not matched to a gene. The CDR3 sequence is 16 residues long. The DNA for the CDR3 is TGTGCCAGCAGCTTAGGAACTAGCGGGGGGCCTAATGAGCAGTTCTTC. Translation gives CASSLGTSGGPNEQFF.

The chain combines TRBV21-1 with TRBJ1-3. TRBV21-1 counts as a pseudogene. This CDR3 spans 16 amino acids. The CDR3 DNA sequence: TGTGCCAGCAAAACCCGGGGACTGCACTCTGGAAACACCATATATTTT. It translates to CASKTRGLHSGNTIYF.

V gene TRBV11-3 combines with J gene TRBJ1-4, with 8 positions matching TRBD1. Germline V gene sequence: CDR1 SGHNT, CDR2 YENEEA. Unmatched junction bases numbered 13, after V lost 6 bases and J lost 4 bases. CDR3 size: 17 residues. The DNA of the CDR3 is TGTGCCAGCAGGGTTGACAGGGGAGGGCGAGGTAATGAAAAACTGTTTTTT. This encodes CASRVDRGGRGNEKLFF.

This chain uses TRBV6-5 with TRBJ2-1; 7 nucleotides agree with TRBD1. Germline CDR1 reads MNHEY; CDR2 reads SVGAGI. The CDR3 is 13 amino acids. Germline trimming cut 7 bases from V and 9 bases from J; bases unmatched to any gene: 9. The CDR3, as DNA: TGTGCCAGCATCGGGACAGCCGGGGCTGAGCAGTTCTTC. This gives the protein CASIGTAGAEQFF.

V is TRBV28 and J is TRBJ1-2; D uncertain. Trimming pared 4 bases from V and 4 bases from J, leaving 22 bases between. This CDR3 has 17 residues. The germline V gene encodes CDR1 MDHEN and CDR2 SYDVKM. The CDR3 sequence: CASSSPRVEPYSYGYTF. The CDR3 DNA follows: TGTGCCAGCAGTTCCCCTCGGGTCGAGCCTTATAGCTATGGCTACACCTTC.

This clone was observed once. V and J are TRBV7-8 and TRBJ1-2; D is perhaps TRBD1 (6 bases). V lost 4 bases to trimming and J lost 3 bases, with 15 bases between them. Germline values: CDR1 SGHVS, CDR2 FQNEAQ. The CDR3 totals 15 residues. The CDR3 here is CASSSRDTRDYGYTF. DNA for the CDR3: TGTGCCAGCAGCTCAAGGGACACCCGTGACTATGGCTACACCTTC.

V gene TRBV9 combines with J gene TRBJ1-2, with a tentative D call TRBD1 (6 bases). This CDR3 contains 13 residues. Germline CDR1 is SGDLS and CDR2 is YYNGEE. The V end lost 0 bases, the J end lost 3 bases, and 6 bases lay between the germline ends. In nucleotides, the CDR3 is TGTGCCAGCAGCGTAGGGACAGACTATGGCTACACCTTC. Translating gives CASSVGTDYGYTF.

The chain uses TRBV5-1 and TRBJ1-1; D unresolved. Trimming shortened V by 1 base and J by 5 bases, and 12 bases separated the two germline ends. The CDR3 runs 14 residues. From germline, CDR1 is SGHRS and CDR2 YFSETQ. CDR3 loop: CASSLNGEETEAFF. Written as DNA, the CDR3 is TGCGCCAGCAGCTTGAACGGGGAAGAGACTGAAGCTTTCTTT.

The chain combines TRBV4-2 with TRBJ2-7; TRBD2 might be the D (5 bases). This CDR3 has 15 residues. Germline-derived CDR1 and CDR2 are LGHNA and YNFKEQ. V lost 3 bases and J 3 bases, leaving 15 bases between the germline ends. The CDR3 region is CASSQTPGSVYEQYF. The CDR3 DNA follows: TGTGCCAGCAGCCAGACTCCGGGATCCGTCTACGAGCAGTACTTC.

The chain joins TRBV7-9 to TRBJ1-2, with 9 bases fitting TRBD1. Germline lookup yields CDR1 SEHNR and CDR2 FQNEAQ (reference sequence). J was trimmed by 5 bases and V by 5 bases; bases with no gene match: 9. CDR3 size: 15 residues. The CDR3 nucleotides are TGTGCCAGCAGCAAACCGGGACAGGGCCCTTATGGCTACACCTTC. The encoded protein is CASSKPGQGPYGYTF.

The chain recombines TRBV6-1 with TRBJ2-7; D possibly corresponds to TRBD2 (7 bases). With 3 bases removed from V and 3 bases from J, the gap between germline ends came to 12 bases. This CDR3 spans 14 amino acids. Germline CDR1 MNHNS, CDR2 SASEGT. The CDR3 protein is CASSEEGDYYEQYF. CDR3 sequence (DNA): TGTGCCAGCAGTGAGGAGGGGGACTACTACGAGCAGTACTTC.

This chain links TRBV29-1 with TRBJ1-2, with 11 bases that match TRBD1. V trimming: 7 bases; J trimming: 7 bases; junction bases outside the gene matches: 2. The CDR3 covers 11 residues. Germline V gives CDR1 SQVTM, CDR2 ANQGSEA. CDR3 sequence (DNA): TGCAGCGCCGGGACAGGGGGTGGCTACACCTTC. Its protein is CSAGTGGGYTF. Combining the CDR3 with reference TRBV29-1 and TRBJ1-2 gives the whole variable domain SAVISQKPSRDICQRGTSLTIQCQVDSQVTMMFWYRQQPGQSLTLIATANQGSEATYESGFVIDKFPISRPNLTFSTLTVSNMSPEDSSIYLCSAGTGGGYTFGSGTRLTVV.

The CDR3 is CASREGTQANYGYTF. The DNA of the CDR3 is TGCGCCAGCAGGGAAGGCACCCAAGCGAACTATGGCTACACCTTC. The J gene is TRBJ1-2, the V gene TRBV5-1; the D is unclear. Trimming removed 5 bases at V and 2 bases at J, with 16 bases between. This CDR3 region has 15 residues. CDR1 SGHRS and CDR2 YFSETQ come from the germline V gene. Based on the CDR3 plus reference TRBV5-1 and TRBJ1-2, the full variable domain is KAGVTQTPRYLIKTRGQQVTLSCSPISGHRSVSWYQQTPGQGLQFLFEYFSETQRNKGNFPGRFSGRQFSNSRSEMNVSTLELGDSALYLCASREGTQANYGYTFGSGTRLTVV.

The V call is TRBV6-1, the J call TRBJ2-7, with 10 bases aligning to TRBD2. The germline V gene encodes CDR1 MNHNS and CDR2 SASEGT. With 3 bases clipped from V and 4 bases from J, the junction kept 6 bases outside the gene matches. The CDR3 loop spans 15 amino acids. The CDR3 spells CASSEVSGGSYEQYF. DNA for the CDR3: TGTGCCAGCAGTGAGGTTAGCGGGGGGTCGTACGAGCAGTACTTC.

This sequence joins TRBV30 and TRBJ1-5; no clear D. The CDR3 contains 13 residues. CDR1 and CDR2 (germline): GTSNPN, SVGIG (reference sequence). Trimming cost V 0 bases and J 1 base, with 4 bases left between them. Written as DNA, the CDR3 is TGTGCCTGGAGTGTACGGAGCAATCAGCCCCAGCATTTT. Amino acids: CAWSVRSNQPQHF.

As concerns this clone: A read error may produce the germline difference seen at one junction end. J is TRBJ2-2 and V is TRBV6-1, with 9 bases matching TRBD1. This CDR3 region has 12 residues. Germline V gives CDR1 MNHNS, CDR2 SASEGT. The CDR3, as DNA: TGCGGAACAGGGGGCGACACCGGGGAGCTGTTTTTT. Protein: CGTGGDTGELFF.

The chain employs TRBV28 and TRBJ2-5; tentatively, D is TRBD1 (6 bases). The CDR3 totals 15 residues. The germline V gene encodes CDR1 MDHEN and CDR2 SYDVKM. V was clipped by 5 bases and J by 7 bases, with 20 bases between them. This chain's CDR3 is CASSPPYRVEGTQYF. The DNA of the CDR3 is TGTGCCAGCAGTCCCCCTTACAGGGTTGAAGGGACCCAGTACTTC.

CDR3 coding DNA: TGTGCCAGCAGCGGACAGGGGGGAATAGGGGGAGCCCAGTACTTC. This codes for CASSGQGGIGGAQYF. The rearrangement joins TRBV9 to TRBJ2-5; 9 bases fit TRBD1. The germline V gene has CDR1 SGDLS and CDR2 YYNGEE. The junction had 12 bases not matched to a gene; V was cut back by 3 bases and J by 9 bases. The CDR3 is 15 amino acids.

Relative to its sample, this clone is medium-sized. The rearrangement links TRBV19 to TRBJ2-3, with 7 nucleotides matching TRBD2. With 7 bases clipped from V and 1 base from J, the junction kept 5 bases outside the gene matches. The V gene's germline CDR1 is LNHDA and CDR2 SQIVND (reference sequence). The CDR3 has 14 residues. CDR3 sequence reads: CASTSGEGTDTQYF. The CDR3 bases are TGTGCCAGTACAAGCGGGGAGGGCACAGATACGCAGTATTTT.

V usage is TRBV5-1 and J usage is TRBJ2-1, with 10 bases identical to TRBD1. Germline CDR1 SGHRS, CDR2 YFSETQ. This CDR3 has 17 amino acids. The V and J ends lost 0 bases and 5 bases, in that order; junction bases with no gene match: 8. The DNA of the CDR3 is TGCGCCAGCAGCTTGGCTGGGGGGACAGGGGCCGACAATGAGCAGTTCTTC. This sequence encodes CASSLAGGTGADNEQFF.

The V and J genes are TRBV7-2 and TRBJ2-1, with 10 bases fitting TRBD2. Germline V gene lookup returns CDR1 SGHTA and CDR2 FQGNSA. This CDR3 comprises 18 residues. The junction had 5 bases not matched to a gene; V was cut back by 0 bases and J by 0 bases. The CDR3 here is CASSLALAGASSYNEQFF. For the CDR3, the DNA is TGTGCCAGCAGCTTAGCCCTAGCGGGGGCAAGCTCCTACAATGAGCAGTTCTTC. Variable domain in full (rest from reference TRBV7-2 and TRBJ2-1): GAGVSQSPSNKVTEKGKDVELRCDPISGHTALYWYRQSLGQGLEFLIYFQGNSAPDKSGLPSDRFSAERTGGSVSTLTIQRTQQEDSAVYLCASSLALAGASSYNEQFFGPGTRLTVL.

By frequency in the sample, this clone is medium-sized. The chain employs TRBV5-4 and TRBJ2-2, with D possibly TRBD2 on 5 matching bases. Germline CDR1 SGHNT, CDR2 YYREEE (reference sequence). This CDR3 is built from 15 residues. Deletions cut 4 bases from V and 4 bases from J, with 14 bases between. CDR3 in amino acids: CASSPNTGFTGELFF. The CDR3 nucleotides read TGTGCCAGCAGCCCCAATACGGGATTCACCGGGGAGCTGTTTTTT.

The gene calls are TRBV19 and TRBJ1-4, with 11 nucleotides matching TRBD1. The ends lost 9 bases at V and 0 bases at J; junction bases unmatched: 9. The CDR3 length is 17 residues. In germline, CDR1 is LNHDA, CDR2 SQIVND (reference sequence). The CDR3 sequence is CASSYPGQGATNEKLFF. CDR3 DNA sequence: TGTGCCAGCTCTTATCCGGGACAGGGGGCAACTAATGAAAAACTGTTTTTT.

The chain employs TRBV6-4 and TRBJ1-2; the D gene is possibly TRBD1 (5 bases). The CDR3 covers 18 residues. Germline assignment: CDR1 MRHNA and CDR2 SNTAGT. Deletions cut 6 bases from V and 6 bases from J, with 29 bases between. The CDR3 nucleotides are TGTGCCAGCAGCTACCAACCCGGAGGTAACCGGGGGTCTGATGGCTACACCTTC. Its translation: CASSYQPGGNRGSDGYTF.

The chain recombines TRBV6-5 with TRBJ1-1; D not resolved. The CDR3 is 14 residues long. V was pared by 5 bases and J by 5 bases, with 15 bases between. Germline V gene lookup returns CDR1 MNHEY and CDR2 SVGAGI. CDR3 nucleotides: TGTGCCAGCAGTCCGCCTGGCGGGGAAACTGAAGCTTTCTTT. Its translation is CASSPPGGETEAFF.

The chain has TRBV5-5 and TRBJ1-4; the match to TRBD1 covers 7 bases. The trim removed 4 bases at V and 5 bases at J, leaving 14 bases unmatched. CDR1 SGHKS and CDR2 YYEKEE come from the germline V gene (reference sequence). The CDR3 is 17 residues long. CDR3 DNA: TGTGCCAGCAGCCCCCAAGTCCCGGGACAGAGAAATGAAAAACTGTTTTTT. This sequence encodes CASSPQVPGQRNEKLFF.